This TCR beta chain was profiled in a study of cytomegalovirus exposure and HLA in healthy donors. Findings of the study overall: A later analysis reported that several of the most significant clusters appeared to be linked to common viral pathogens, among them Epstein-Barr virus.

A multiplex PCR was run with 60 Vbeta primers and 13 Jbeta primers. Original processing methods: A later analysis tallied 75 million to 80 million unique TCR beta chains, 9 million to 12 million of them shared. Produced via immunoSEQ multiplex PCR; TCRdb's table is partial and in-frame only. V and J calls and clone size are as listed in that table; D and trimming were resolved from the DNA. The table records 100,000 to 150,000 clones, roughly 83% of them present only once. The CDR3 has 14 amino acids. Germline trimming cut 2 bases from V and 4 bases from J; bases unmatched to any gene: 3. Germline V gene sequence: CDR1 SGDLS, CDR2 YYNGEE. This clone was detected once. The antigen remains unidentified. This same CDR3 is encoded by further DNA sequences in the sample.

This receptor was taken from a man between 18 and 29 years old in good health and CMV-seronegative. The chain is built from TRBV9 and TRBJ2-1, with 7 bases aligning to TRBD2. The sample was PBMCs. CDR3 coding DNA: TGTGCCAGCAGCGTGAGCGGGACGTACAATGAGCAGTTCTTC. Translating it yields CASSVSGTYNEQFF.